This TCR beta chain was found in a study of blood T cell repertoires in COVID-19. Study background: T cells, B-cell-depleted T cells, or PBMCs provided the cDNA or gDNA that served as material.

Profiled with immunoSEQ multiplex PCR; TCRdb holds only in-frame clones, not every one. The repertoire holds some 190,000 clones, with 70% to 80% as singletons. CDR1 is LNHDA and CDR2 is SQIVND in the germline V gene (reference sequence). This CDR3 region has 15 residues. V lost 1 base and J lost 4, with 11 bases in between. The clonotype comes from a woman aged 50 to 60 with acute or convalescent COVID-19. The sequenced sample consisted of peripheral blood. The rearrangement links TRBV19 to TRBJ1-5, with D unresolved. The CDR3 spells CASSIVYSPNQPQHF. The CDR3, as DNA: TGTGCCAGTAGTATAGTATACAGCCCGAATCAGCCCCAGCATTTT.